The present TCR beta chain was sequenced within a study of human T cells and chemical hapten exposure. Overall study: Each week of the roughly 26-week study, patients had diphenylcyclopropenone applied to the scalp.

This clonotype was seen a few times. The time point denotes: pre-sensitization, week 0. Treatment described: therapeutic diphenylcyclopropenone sensitization with weekly scalp DPC. The germline V and J ends were trimmed by 3 bases and 5 bases, with 12 bases remaining between them. Germline V gene data show CDR1 as LNHNV and CDR2 as YYDKDF (reference sequence). The CDR3 has 14 residues. Source study methods: Ranging from roughly 23,224 to 690,600, TCR counts per sample had a median value of approximately 97,000. MiXCR, run by TCRdb on the RACE reads, gives a single entry per CDR3 protein. Clone size and V and J calls follow TCRdb, not the original study. The sample has about 260,000 distinct CDR3 sequences; about 8.1% are singletons.

The receptor was derived from a woman aged 35 to 49 with alopecia areata. Some clones in this sample may be carry-over from other donors' samples. Sample: whole blood, taken in connection with sensitization to the hapten diphenylcyclopropenone (DPC). The chain couples TRBV15 to TRBJ2-3, with a weak D call TRBD2 (6 bases). DNA for the CDR3: TGTGCCACCAGCAGGGACTACGCGGTAGATACGCAGTATTTT. It is translated as CATSRDYAVDTQYF.